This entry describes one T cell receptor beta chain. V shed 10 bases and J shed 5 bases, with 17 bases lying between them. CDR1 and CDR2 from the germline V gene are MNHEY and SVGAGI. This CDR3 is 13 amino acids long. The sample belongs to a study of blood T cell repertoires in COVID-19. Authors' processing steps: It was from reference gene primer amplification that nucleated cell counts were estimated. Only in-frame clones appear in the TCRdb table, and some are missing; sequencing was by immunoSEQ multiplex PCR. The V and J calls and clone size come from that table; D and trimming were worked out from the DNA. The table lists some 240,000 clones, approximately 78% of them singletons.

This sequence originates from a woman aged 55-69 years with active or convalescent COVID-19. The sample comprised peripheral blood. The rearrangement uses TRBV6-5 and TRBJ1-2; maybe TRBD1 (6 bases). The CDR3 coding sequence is TGTGCCACAGCAGGGGCAGGTCGATATGGCTACACCTTC. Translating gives CATAGAGRYGYTF.